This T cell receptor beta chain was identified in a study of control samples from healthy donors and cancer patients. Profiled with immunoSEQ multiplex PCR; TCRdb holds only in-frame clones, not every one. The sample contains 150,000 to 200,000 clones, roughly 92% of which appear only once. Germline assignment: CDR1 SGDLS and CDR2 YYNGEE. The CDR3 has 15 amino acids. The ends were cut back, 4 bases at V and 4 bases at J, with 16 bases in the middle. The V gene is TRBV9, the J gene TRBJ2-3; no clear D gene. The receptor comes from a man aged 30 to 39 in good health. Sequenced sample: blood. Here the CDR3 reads CASSPERLSADTQYF. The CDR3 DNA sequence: TGTGCCAGCAGCCCGGAGCGTCTGAGCGCAGATACGCAGTATTTT.